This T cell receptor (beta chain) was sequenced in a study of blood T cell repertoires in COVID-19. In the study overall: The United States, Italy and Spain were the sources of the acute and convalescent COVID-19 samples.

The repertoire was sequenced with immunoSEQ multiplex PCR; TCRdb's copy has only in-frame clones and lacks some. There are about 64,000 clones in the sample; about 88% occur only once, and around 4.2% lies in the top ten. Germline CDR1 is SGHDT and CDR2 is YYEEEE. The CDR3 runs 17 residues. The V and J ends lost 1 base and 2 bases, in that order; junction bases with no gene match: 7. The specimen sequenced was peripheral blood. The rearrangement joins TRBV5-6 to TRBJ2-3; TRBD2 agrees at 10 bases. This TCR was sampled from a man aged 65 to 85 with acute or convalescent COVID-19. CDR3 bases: TGTGCCAGCAGCTTGCTTCTAGCGGGGGCGCCCACAGATACGCAGTATTTT. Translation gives CASSLLLAGAPTDTQYF.